The present T cell receptor (beta chain) was sequenced within a study of T cells in Graves' hyperthyroidism and ophthalmopathy. These patients, aged 18 to 65, had recently diagnosed hyperthyroidism lasting under 2 months. This clonotype has a handful of counts. Its antigen is still unknown. The V gene's germline CDR1 is SQVTM and CDR2 ANQGSEA. The junction had 10 bases not matched to a gene; V was cut back by 8 bases and J by 0 bases. The CDR3 runs to 15 residues. The CDR3 regions of TCR beta were amplified from RNA transcripts. Researchers ran a first-round RT-PCR on the TCR CDR3 using the HTBI primer set. Via MiXCR, TCRdb re-called the multiplex PCR reads, giving one row per CDR3 protein. This table holds over 650,000 distinct CDR3 sequences, approximately 16% found once. Study-wide results and limits: Most thyroid clonotypes with frequency above 0.001 were detected in blood.

The specimen was blood. This receptor was taken from a man between 18 and 29 years old with Graves' hyperthyroidism. The rearrangement links TRBV29-1 to TRBJ1-5; 7 nucleotides match TRBD1. CDR3 residues: CSRTSDRDSNQPQHF. The CDR3 coding sequence is TGCAGCCGCACCTCAGACAGGGATAGCAATCAGCCCCAGCATTTT.